The 20 T cell receptor beta chains given below trace back to one sample, sequenced in a study of early T cells in non-severe SARS-CoV-2 infection. TCRdb used MiXCR to reprocess the 5' RACE reads, holding one entry per CDR3 protein. Among fewer than 80,000 distinct CDR3 sequences listed, about 11% were seen once. This specimen was whole blood, taken at baseline. Every receptor here comes from an adult who was a healthcare worker with PCR-confirmed SARS-CoV-2 infection or an uninfected control (not recorded which).

The V call is TRBV18, the J call TRBJ2-7; D uncertain. Trimming cost V 0 bases and J 0 bases, with 12 bases left between them. Germline CDR1 KGHSH, CDR2 LQKENI. The CDR3 is made up of 16 amino acids. CDR3 nucleotide sequence: TGTGCCAGCTCACCACCGGTAGGGCCGTCCTCCTACGAGCAGTACTTC. Translating gives CASSPPVGPSSYEQYF.

There are many counts of this clonotype. The V call is TRBV9, the J call TRBJ1-4, with D unresolved. The germline V gene encodes CDR1 SGDLS and CDR2 YYNGEE. V was shortened by 0 bases and J by 0 bases, with 9 bases between the two germline ends. CDR3 length: 16 amino acids. The CDR3 loop is CASSVGPGSTNEKLFF. The CDR3 DNA sequence: TGTGCCAGCAGCGTAGGCCCGGGTTCAACTAATGAAAAACTGTTTTTT.

This clonotype has a handful of counts. This chain links TRBV29-1 with TRBJ2-3; tentatively, D is TRBD1 (5 bases). CDR1 is SQVTM, CDR2 ANQGSEA, per germline. This CDR3 is built from 14 residues. V dropped 3 bases and J dropped 3 bases, with 13 bases sitting between them. The CDR3 region has the DNA TGCAGCGTTGAGGGCAGGGTAGGAACAGATACGCAGTATTTT. It codes for CSVEGRVGTDTQYF.

This clonotype was seen a handful of times. This chain uses TRBV7-6 with TRBJ2-3; D perhaps matches TRBD1 (6 bases). CDR1 SGHVS and CDR2 FNYEAQ come from the germline V gene. The CDR3 runs 14 residues. The V gene lost 5 bases and the J gene lost 2 bases, with 11 bases spanning the gap. The DNA of the CDR3 is TGTGCCAGCAGCCCCTGGGACAACACAGATACGCAGTATTTT. Residues: CASSPWDNTDTQYF.

This chain connects TRBV6-2 or TRBV6-3 to TRBJ2-5, with 10 bases that match TRBD2. The CDR3 contains 15 residues. Germline CDR1 reads MNHEY; CDR2 reads SVGEGT. Unmatched junction bases numbered 11, after V lost 11 bases and J lost 2 bases. CDR3 protein: CASGLASGGQETQYF. The DNA of the CDR3 is TGTGCCTCCGGACTGGCTAGCGGGGGACAAGAGACCCAGTACTTC.

This rearrangement joins TRBV2 to TRBJ1-1; D is uncertain. The germline V gene encodes CDR1 SNHLY and CDR2 FYNNEI. Trimming took 3 bases from V and 7 from J, leaving 3 bases between them. CDR3 length equals 10 residues. CDR3: CASSDSEAFF. In nucleotides, the CDR3 is TGTGCCAGCAGTGACAGTGAAGCTTTCTTT.

This clonotype was detected many times. V is TRBV7-9 and J is TRBJ1-2; TRBD1 might be the D (5 bases). The CDR3 length is 17 residues. Germline values: CDR1 SEHNR, CDR2 FQNEAQ (reference sequence). V was shortened by 5 bases and J by 0 bases, with 19 bases between the two germline ends. CDR3 in DNA: TGTGCCAGCAGCCGTCGGACCCAGGGTGCTACTAACTATGGCTACACCTTC. This encodes CASSRRTQGATNYGYTF. Together with reference TRBV7-9 and TRBJ1-2, the CDR3 gives the full variable domain: DTGVSQNPRHKITKRGQNVTFRCDPISEHNRLYWYRQTLGQGPEFLTYFQNEAQLEKSRLLSDRFSAERPKGSFSTLEIQRTEQGDSAMYLCASSRRTQGATNYGYTFGSGTRLTVV.

This clonotype was observed a few times. The V and J genes are TRBV12-3 or TRBV12-4 and TRBJ1-1; D gene ambiguous. The germline V and J ends were trimmed by 5 bases and 1 base, with 14 bases remaining between them. The CDR3 spans 15 residues. The CDR3 sequence is CASSPPRAANTEAFF. The CDR3 bases are TGTGCCAGCAGTCCCCCCCGGGCAGCGAACACTGAAGCTTTCTTT.

This chain connects TRBV13 to TRBJ2-3; D unclear. The CDR3 length is 13 residues. Trimming left V 3 bases short and J 4 bases short, with 8 bases between. CDR1 PRHDT and CDR2 FYEKMQ come from the germline V gene (reference sequence). The CDR3 protein is CASSFAIADTQYF. In DNA form, the CDR3 reads TGTGCCAGCAGCTTTGCTATCGCAGATACGCAGTATTTT.

This chain connects TRBV7-6 to TRBJ1-2; weak D call: TRBD1 (5 bases). Germline CDR1 SGHVS, CDR2 FNYEAQ. This CDR3 spans 13 amino acids. Trimming left V 3 bases short and J 8 bases short, with 13 bases between. The chain's CDR3 is CASSFEGTRGYTF. The CDR3 DNA follows: TGTGCCAGCAGCTTTGAGGGGACGCGCGGCTACACCTTC.

The chain is built from TRBV7-8 and TRBJ1-4, with 8 nucleotides matching TRBD1. CDR1 SGHVS and CDR2 FQNEAQ come from the germline V gene. V shed 5 bases and J 3 bases; nucleotides not matched to a gene: 2. The CDR3 sequence is 14 residues long. This chain's CDR3 is CASSLGQANEKLFF. In DNA, the CDR3 is TGTGCCAGCAGCCTGGGACAGGCTAATGAAAAACTGTTTTTT.

This clonotype was picked up a small number of times. The V gene is TRBV7-3, the J gene TRBJ2-2; D gene ambiguous. The germline V gene has CDR1 SGHTA and CDR2 FQGTGA. This CDR3 spans 14 amino acids. V lost 5 bases to trimming and J lost 1 base, with 8 bases between them. CDR3 coding DNA: TGTGCCAGCAGCCCAACCTTGAACACCGGGGAGCTGTTTTTT. Protein product: CASSPTLNTGELFF.

This clonotype has more than one count but fewer than ten. The chain couples TRBV20-1 to TRBJ2-3; 10 positions agree with TRBD2. J gave up 4 bases and V 7 bases, and 5 bases lay outside the gene matches. CDR3 length: 13 amino acids. Germline V gene lookup returns CDR1 DFQATT and CDR2 SNEGSKA (reference sequence). The CDR3 region has the DNA TGCAGTGTCGGGCTAGCGGGAGCAGATACGCAGTATTTT. It yields the protein CSVGLAGADTQYF.

The chain uses TRBV14 and TRBJ1-5; possibly TRBD1 for D (5 bases). Looked up from germline, CDR1 is SGHDN and CDR2 is FVKESK. The CDR3 has 14 amino acids. Trimming removed 4 bases from V and 3 bases from J, with 10 bases in between. The CDR3 region is CASSPRGPNQPQHF. CDR3 in DNA: TGTGCCAGCAGCCCAAGGGGACCCAATCAGCCCCAGCATTTT.

There are many counts of this clonotype. The chain employs TRBV7-2 and TRBJ1-2; a weak D match, TRBD1 (6 bases). This CDR3 region has 15 residues. CDR1 and CDR2 from the germline V gene are SGHTA and FQGNSA. Trimming removed 2 bases from V and 5 bases from J, with 15 bases in between. The CDR3 loop is CASSLWPGQAYGYTF. CDR3 in DNA: TGTGCCAGCAGCTTATGGCCGGGACAAGCATATGGCTACACCTTC.

This clonotype was detected only a few times. The rearrangement links TRBV9 to TRBJ2-2; no clear D. Per the germline V gene, CDR1 is SGDLS and CDR2 is YYNGEE. There are 12 residues in the CDR3. The V end was cut by 3 bases, the J end by 6 bases, with 6 bases between. The CDR3 DNA follows: TGTGCCAGCAGCGCCGGCTCCGGGGAGCTGTTTTTT. It is translated as CASSAGSGELFF.

CDR3 coding DNA: TGTGCCAGTAGTGTAACTGGACCGGGGAATGAGCAGTTCTTC. Residues: CASSVTGPGNEQFF. This rearrangement joins TRBV19 to TRBJ2-1; possible D gene TRBD2, 5 bases. This CDR3 spans 14 amino acids. CDR1 is LNHDA and CDR2 is SQIVND in the germline V gene (reference sequence). V gave up 5 bases and J gave up 7 bases, with 15 bases separating them. The entire variable domain, with the rest obtained from reference TRBV19 and TRBJ2-1, is as follows: DGGITQSPKYLFRKEGQNVTLSCEQNLNHDAMYWYRQDPGQGLRLIYYSQIVNDFQKGDIAEGYSVSREKKESFPLTVTSAQKNPTAFYLCASSVTGPGNEQFFGPGTRLTVL.

In this sample, this clonotype turned up a few times. This chain links TRBV6-6 with TRBJ1-1; D remains ambiguous. In germline, CDR1 is MNHNY, CDR2 SVGAGI (reference sequence). The CDR3 loop spans 14 amino acids. The V and J ends lost 7 bases and 2 bases respectively, with 14 bases between them. CDR3 DNA sequence: TGTGCCAGCACTATGGACGGACTAAACACTGAAGCTTTCTTT. It specifies CASTMDGLNTEAFF.

This clonotype was picked up a small number of times. The J gene is TRBJ2-1, the V gene TRBV6-4; 9 bases are shared with TRBD1. Trimming cost V 0 bases and J 3 bases; bases outside gene matches: 0. Per the germline V gene, CDR1 is MRHNA and CDR2 is SNTAGT. This CDR3 spans 15 amino acids. This chain's CDR3 is CASSDSTGGYNEQFF. For the CDR3, the DNA is TGTGCCAGCAGTGACTCGACAGGGGGCTACAATGAGCAGTTCTTC.

This clonotype was counted only a few times. The chain couples TRBV9 to TRBJ1-3; D is undetermined. The germline V gene has CDR1 SGDLS and CDR2 YYNGEE. CDR3 length equals 15 residues. V was shortened by 1 base and J by 0 bases, with 8 bases between the two germline ends. CDR3 sequence reads: CASSVTQSSGNTIYF. CDR3 nucleotide sequence: TGTGCCAGCAGCGTAACGCAGAGCTCTGGAAACACCATATATTTT.